This T cell receptor beta chain appears in the sequencing data of a study of blood T cell repertoires in COVID-19. Study overall: Samples taken during acute and convalescent COVID-19 were collected in the United States, Italy and Spain. Sources were T cells, B-cell-depleted T cells, or PBMCs; the material itself was cDNA or gDNA.

This CDR3 contains 15 residues. With V trimmed by 1 base and J by 4 bases, 4 bases remained unmatched. CDR1 is MRHNA, CDR2 SNTAGT, per germline. Patients in Seattle were enrolled during active infection, then followed longitudinally. Authors' data handling: How many nucleated cells were present was estimated from reference gene primer amplification. Only in-frame clones appear in the TCRdb table, and some are missing; sequencing was by immunoSEQ multiplex PCR. That table gives V, J and clone size, and the DNA gave D and trimming. There are 250,000 to 350,000 clones in the sample; about four fifths occur only once, and roughly 1.5% lies in the top ten.

The source material was peripheral blood. This TCR came from a human donor with COVID-19, enrolled during active disease. The donor label of this sample is uncertain. The rearrangement uses TRBV6-4 and TRBJ1-5, with 7 positions matching TRBD1. CDR3 protein: CASSDFQGGNQPQHF. CDR3 bases: TGTGCCAGCAGTGACTTTCAGGGGGGAAATCAGCCCCAGCATTTT.